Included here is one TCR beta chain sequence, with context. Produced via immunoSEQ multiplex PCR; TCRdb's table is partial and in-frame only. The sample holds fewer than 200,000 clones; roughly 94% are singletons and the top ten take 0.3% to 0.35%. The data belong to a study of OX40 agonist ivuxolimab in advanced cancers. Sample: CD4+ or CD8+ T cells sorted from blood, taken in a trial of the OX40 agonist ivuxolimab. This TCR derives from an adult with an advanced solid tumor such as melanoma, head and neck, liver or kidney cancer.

CDR3 sequence: CASSLSQMNTEAFF. DNA for the CDR3: TGCGCCAGCAGCCTGTCACAAATGAACACTGAAGCTTTCTTT. The chain carries TRBV5-1 and TRBJ1-1; D not certain. The CDR3 runs to 14 residues. Germline CDR1 reads SGHRS; CDR2 reads YFSETQ. Trimming removed 4 bases at V and 0 bases at J, with 10 bases between.